This T cell receptor beta chain was identified during a study of Graves' ophthalmopathy and Graves' hyperthyroidism. Study overall: Peripheral blood was obtained at first diagnosis, ahead of any treatment. Overall study results and limits: Thyroid clonotypes that were expanded above 0.001 frequency mostly also appeared in blood.

The authors amplified TCR beta CDR3 regions, and they did so from RNA transcripts for repertoire sequencing. First-round RT-PCR employed HTBI primers, with a second-round multiplex PCR after it. Each CDR3 protein is one row after TCRdb ran MiXCR on the multiplex PCR reads. The data contain 650,000 to 900,000 distinct CDR3 sequences, 40% of them singletons. In regard to this clonotype: What it recognizes is unknown. At one end the junction does not follow the germline gene, possibly because of a read error.

The CDR3 extends over 15 amino acids. CDR1 and CDR2 (germline): ENHRY, SYGVKD. Each donor who had ophthalmopathy showed moderate-to-severe activity, a CAS of ≥3, a NOSPECS of ≥4, and a duration under 3 months. This chain links TRBV10-3 with TRBJ2-7; 9 bases match TRBD2. The sequenced material came from peripheral blood. This TCR was recovered from an adult man with Graves' ophthalmopathy. The CDR3 DNA is TGTGCCAGCAGTTCTCGACTAGCGGTAAACTACGAGCAGTACTTC. Encoded protein: CASSSRLAVNYEQYF.